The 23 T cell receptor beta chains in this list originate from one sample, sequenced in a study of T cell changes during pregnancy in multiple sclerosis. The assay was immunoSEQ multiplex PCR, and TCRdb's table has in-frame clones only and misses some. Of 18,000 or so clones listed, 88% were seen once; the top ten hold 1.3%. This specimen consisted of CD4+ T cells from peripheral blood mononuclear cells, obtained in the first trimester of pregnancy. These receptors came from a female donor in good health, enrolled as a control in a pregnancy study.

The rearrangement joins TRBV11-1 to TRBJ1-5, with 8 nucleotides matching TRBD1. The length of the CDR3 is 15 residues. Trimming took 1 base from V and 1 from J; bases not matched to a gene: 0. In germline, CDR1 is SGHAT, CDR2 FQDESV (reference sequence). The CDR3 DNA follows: TGTGCCAGCAGCTTAGGGACAGGGAGCAATCAGCCCCAGCATTTT. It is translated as CASSLGTGSNQPQHF.

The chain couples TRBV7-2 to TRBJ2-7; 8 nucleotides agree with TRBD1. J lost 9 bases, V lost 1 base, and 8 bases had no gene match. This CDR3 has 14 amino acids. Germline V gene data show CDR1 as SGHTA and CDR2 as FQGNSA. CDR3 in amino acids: CASSLVSGGLWQYF. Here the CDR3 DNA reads TGTGCCAGCAGCTTAGTTTCAGGGGGCTTATGGCAGTACTTC.

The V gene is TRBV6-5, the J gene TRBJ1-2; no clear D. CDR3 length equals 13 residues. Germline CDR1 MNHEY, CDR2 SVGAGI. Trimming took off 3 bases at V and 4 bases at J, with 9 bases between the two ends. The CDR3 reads CASSYTTGYGYTF. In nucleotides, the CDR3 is TGTGCCAGCAGTTATACGACGGGCTATGGCTACACCTTC.

DNA of the CDR3: TGTGCCAGCAGCTTAGACCTGGCGGGGGGGCAGTATTTT. It specifies CASSLDLAGGQYF. This chain joins TRBV11-2 and TRBJ2-3; 8 positions match TRBD2. V was pared by 0 bases and J by 11 bases, with 4 bases of the junction left unmatched. This CDR3 is built from 13 residues. Looked up from germline, CDR1 is SGHAT and CDR2 is FQNNGV.

Here the CDR3 reads CATSGETGFNYGYTF. Written as DNA, the CDR3 is TGTGCCACCAGCGGTGAGACGGGGTTTAACTATGGCTACACCTTC. The chain employs TRBV15 and TRBJ1-2; the D is unclear. The germline gives CDR1 LNHNV, CDR2 YYDKDF (reference sequence). The CDR3 length is 15 residues. V was cut by 5 bases and J by 1 base, with 14 bases left in between.

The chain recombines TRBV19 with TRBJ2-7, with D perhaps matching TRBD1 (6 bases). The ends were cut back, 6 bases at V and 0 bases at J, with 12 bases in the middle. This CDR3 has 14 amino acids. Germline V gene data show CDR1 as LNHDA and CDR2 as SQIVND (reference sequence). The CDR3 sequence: CASRYRDNSYEQYF. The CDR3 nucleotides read TGTGCCAGTAGATACAGGGACAACTCCTACGAGCAGTACTTC.

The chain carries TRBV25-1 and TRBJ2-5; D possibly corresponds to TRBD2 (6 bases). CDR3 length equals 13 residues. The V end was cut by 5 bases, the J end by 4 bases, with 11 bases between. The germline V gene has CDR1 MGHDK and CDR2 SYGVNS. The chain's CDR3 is CASSRAAGETQYF. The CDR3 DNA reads TGTGCCAGCAGTAGGGCAGCGGGAGAGACCCAGTACTTC. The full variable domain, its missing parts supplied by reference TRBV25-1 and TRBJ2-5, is EADIYQTPRYLVIGTGKKITLECSQTMGHDKMYWYQQDPGMELHLIHYSYGVNSTEKGDLSSESTVSRIRTEHFPLTLESARPSHTSQYLCASSRAAGETQYFGPGTRLLVL.

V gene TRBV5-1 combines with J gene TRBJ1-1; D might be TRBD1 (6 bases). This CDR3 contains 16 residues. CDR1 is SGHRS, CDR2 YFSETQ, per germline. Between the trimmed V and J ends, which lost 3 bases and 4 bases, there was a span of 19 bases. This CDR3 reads CASSYNTGPQRTEAFF. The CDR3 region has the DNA TGCGCCAGCAGCTATAATACAGGGCCCCAGCGCACTGAAGCTTTCTTT.

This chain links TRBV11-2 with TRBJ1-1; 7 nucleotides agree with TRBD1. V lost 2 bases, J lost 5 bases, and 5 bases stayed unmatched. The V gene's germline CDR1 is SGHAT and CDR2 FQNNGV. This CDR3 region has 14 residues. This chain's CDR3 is CASSLSDRVTEAFF. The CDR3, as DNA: TGTGCCAGCAGCTTATCAGACAGGGTGACTGAAGCTTTCTTT.

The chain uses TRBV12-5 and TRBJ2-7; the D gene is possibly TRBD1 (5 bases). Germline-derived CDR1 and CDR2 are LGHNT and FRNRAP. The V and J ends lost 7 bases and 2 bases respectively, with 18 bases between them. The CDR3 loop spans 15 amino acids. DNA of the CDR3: TGTGCTAGTGTTAGTCCCAATAGACAGCCCTACGAGCAGTACTTC. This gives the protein CASVSPNRQPYEQYF.

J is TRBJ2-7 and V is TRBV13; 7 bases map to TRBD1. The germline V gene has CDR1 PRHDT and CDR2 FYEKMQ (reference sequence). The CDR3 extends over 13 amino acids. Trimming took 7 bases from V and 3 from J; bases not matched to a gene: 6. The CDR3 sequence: CASTHGTDYEQYF. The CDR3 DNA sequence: TGTGCCAGCACCCACGGGACAGACTACGAGCAGTACTTC.

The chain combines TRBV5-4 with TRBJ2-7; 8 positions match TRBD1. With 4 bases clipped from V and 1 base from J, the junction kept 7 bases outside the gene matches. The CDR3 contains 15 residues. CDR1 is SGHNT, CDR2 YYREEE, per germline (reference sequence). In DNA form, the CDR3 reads TGTGCCAGCAGCCTGGGACAGGATGAGTCCTACGAGCAGTACTTC. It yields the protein CASSLGQDESYEQYF.

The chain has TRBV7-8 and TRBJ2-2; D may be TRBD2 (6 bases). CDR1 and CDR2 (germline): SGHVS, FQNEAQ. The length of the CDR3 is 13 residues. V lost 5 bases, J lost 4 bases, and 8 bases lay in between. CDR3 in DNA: TGTGCCAGCAGCCCTAGCGTCACCGGGGAGCTGTTTTTT. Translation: CASSPSVTGELFF.

The CDR3 protein is CASSVRNRAYGYTF. Written as DNA, the CDR3 is TGTGCCAGCAGCGTCAGAAACAGAGCCTATGGCTACACCTTC. The V and J genes are TRBV9 and TRBJ1-2, with D uncertain. CDR1 is SGDLS and CDR2 is YYNGEE in the germline V gene. Trimming took off 2 bases at V and 4 bases at J, with 12 bases between the two ends. CDR3 length equals 14 residues.

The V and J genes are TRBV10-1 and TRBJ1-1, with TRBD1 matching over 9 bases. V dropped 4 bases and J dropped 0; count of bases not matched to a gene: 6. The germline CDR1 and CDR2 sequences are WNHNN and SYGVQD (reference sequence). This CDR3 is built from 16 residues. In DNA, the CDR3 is TGCGCCAGCAGTGCAAACAGGGGGCCCCTGAACACTGAAGCTTTCTTT. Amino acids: CASSANRGPLNTEAFF.

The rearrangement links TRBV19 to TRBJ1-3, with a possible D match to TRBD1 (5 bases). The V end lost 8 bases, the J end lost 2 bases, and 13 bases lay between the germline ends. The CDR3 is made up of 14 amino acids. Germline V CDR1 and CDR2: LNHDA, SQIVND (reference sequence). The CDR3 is CASSQGWTGNTIYF. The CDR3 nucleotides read TGTGCCAGTTCTCAGGGCTGGACTGGAAACACCATATATTTT.

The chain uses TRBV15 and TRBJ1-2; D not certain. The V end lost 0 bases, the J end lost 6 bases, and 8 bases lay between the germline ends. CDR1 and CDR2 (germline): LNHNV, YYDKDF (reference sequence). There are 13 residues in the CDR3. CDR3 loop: CATSRDQENGYTF. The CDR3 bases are TGTGCCACCAGCAGAGATCAAGAGAATGGCTACACCTTC. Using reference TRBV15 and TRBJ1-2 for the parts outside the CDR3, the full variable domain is DAMVIQNPRYQVTQFGKPVTLSCSQTLNHNVMYWYQQKSSQAPKLLFHYYDKDFNNEADTPDNFQSRRPNTSFCFLDIRSPGLGDTAMYLCATSRDQENGYTFGSGTRLTVV.

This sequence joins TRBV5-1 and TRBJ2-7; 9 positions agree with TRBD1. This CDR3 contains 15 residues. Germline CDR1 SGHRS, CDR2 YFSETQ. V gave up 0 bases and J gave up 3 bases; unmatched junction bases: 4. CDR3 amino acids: CASSLAGDRDYEQYF. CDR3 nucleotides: TGCGCCAGCAGCTTGGCCGGGGACAGGGACTACGAGCAGTACTTC. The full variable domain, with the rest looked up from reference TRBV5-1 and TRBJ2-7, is KAGVTQTPRYLIKTRGQQVTLSCSPISGHRSVSWYQQTPGQGLQFLFEYFSETQRNKGNFPGRFSGRQFSNSRSEMNVSTLELGDSALYLCASSLAGDRDYEQYFGPGTRLTVT.

The CDR3 region is CASSQEPGLSTDTQYF. The CDR3 nucleotides are TGCGCCAGCAGCCAAGAACCAGGTTTAAGCACAGATACGCAGTATTTT. The chain uses TRBV4-3 and TRBJ2-3; D not certain. Germline CDR1 LGHNA, CDR2 YSLEER. The CDR3 loop spans 16 amino acids. V gave up 0 bases and J gave up 0 bases, with 10 bases separating them.

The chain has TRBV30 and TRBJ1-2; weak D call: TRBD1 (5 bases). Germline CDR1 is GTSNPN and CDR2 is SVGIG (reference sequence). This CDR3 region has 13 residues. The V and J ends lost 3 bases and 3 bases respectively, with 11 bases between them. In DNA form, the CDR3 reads TGTGCCTGGAGACGGGGGGTGCACTATGGCTACACCTTC. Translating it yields CAWRRGVHYGYTF.

The CDR3 bases are TGTGCCAGCAGCTTCCGGGAAGAAGAAGCTTTCTTT. Its translation: CASSFREEEAFF. The chain joins TRBV7-6 to TRBJ1-1; no definite D call. This CDR3 region has 12 residues. The germline CDR1 and CDR2 sequences are SGHVS and FNYEAQ. The ends were cut back, 3 bases at V and 8 bases at J, with 10 bases in the middle. Based on the CDR3 plus reference TRBV7-6 and TRBJ1-1, the full variable domain is GAGVSQSPRYKVTKRGQDVALRCDPISGHVSLYWYRQALGQGPEFLTYFNYEAQQDKSGLPNDRFSAERPEGSISTLTIQRTEQRDSAMYRCASSFREEEAFFGQGTRLTVV.

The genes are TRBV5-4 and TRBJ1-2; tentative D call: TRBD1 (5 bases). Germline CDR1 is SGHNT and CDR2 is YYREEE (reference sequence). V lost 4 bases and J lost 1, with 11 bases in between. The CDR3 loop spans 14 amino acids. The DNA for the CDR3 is TGTGCCAGCAGCCCCGGGGGGAGTAACTATGGCTACACCTTC. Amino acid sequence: CASSPGGSNYGYTF.

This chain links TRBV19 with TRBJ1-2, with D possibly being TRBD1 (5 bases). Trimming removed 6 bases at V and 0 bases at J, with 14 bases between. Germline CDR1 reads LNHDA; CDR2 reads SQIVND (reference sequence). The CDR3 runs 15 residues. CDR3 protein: CASSQQVLANYGYTF. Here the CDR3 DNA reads TGTGCCAGTAGCCAACAGGTCCTAGCTAACTATGGCTACACCTTC. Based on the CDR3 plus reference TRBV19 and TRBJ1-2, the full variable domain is DGGITQSPKYLFRKEGQNVTLSCEQNLNHDAMYWYRQDPGQGLRLIYYSQIVNDFQKGDIAEGYSVSREKKESFPLTVTSAQKNPTAFYLCASSQQVLANYGYTFGSGTRLTVV.